The T cell receptor beta chain under discussion was sequenced for a study of T cell responses to AZD1222 COVID-19 vaccine. Whole-study findings and limits: Donors in the cohort were predominantly white British and more often female, and clonal diversity was possibly underestimated.

The method was immunoSEQ multiplex PCR; TCRdb's version includes in-frame clones alone and lacks a portion of them. The sample lists some 100,000 clones; approximately 90% were seen once. On this clone: The antigen is unknown.

CDR1 MNHEY and CDR2 SVGEGT come from the germline V gene. V shed 6 bases, J shed 5 bases, and the junction held 7 bases outside the gene matches. The CDR3 has 15 residues. The rearrangement uses TRBV6-2 or TRBV6-3 and TRBJ2-7; TRBD2 agrees at 13 bases. Sequenced material: peripheral blood, taken on day 0 of AZD1222 vaccination. This TCR derives from an adult in good health. The CDR3 bases are TGTGCCAGCAGCCTCGGACTAGCGGGAGTTCACGAGCAGTACTTC. It yields the protein CASSLGLAGVHEQYF.